This TCR beta chain was sequenced in a study of molecular identifiers for immune sequencing clone quantification. Background on the study: Four of five splits of RNA from about 20,000 or 100,000 naive CD8 cells were sequenced in replicates.

Note on this clonotype: Its antigen is currently unknown. This CDR3 fails to terminate in the conserved phenylalanine or tryptophan, so it likely reflects a read error.

TCRdb re-derived calls from the PCR reads in MiXCR, one entry per CDR3 protein. The table has around 480,000 distinct CDR3 sequences, roughly 26% seen once; the top ten hold around 0.78%. Findings and caveats of the study: Clonotypes topping 20 RNA copies carried over 99% of effector molecules but under 1% of naive ones.

V lost 5 bases to trimming and J lost 2 bases; unmatched junction nucleotides: 6. Germline CDR1 is PRHDT and CDR2 is FYEKMQ (reference sequence). CDR3 length: 17 residues. Sample: naive CD8+ T cells from blood, with Jurkat cell RNA spiked in. Subset reported: FACS-sorted CD8+CD4-CCR7+CD45RA+ naive T cells. This clonotype originated in a human donor in good health. Some libraries in this study had Jurkat cell RNA spiked in. The J gene is TRBJ2-7, the V gene TRBV13; 16 positions match TRBD2. CDR3 bases: TGTGCCAGCAGCAGCGGGACTAGCGGGAGGGGCCCCTACGAGCAGTACATC. Its translation is CASSSGTSGRGPYEQYI.